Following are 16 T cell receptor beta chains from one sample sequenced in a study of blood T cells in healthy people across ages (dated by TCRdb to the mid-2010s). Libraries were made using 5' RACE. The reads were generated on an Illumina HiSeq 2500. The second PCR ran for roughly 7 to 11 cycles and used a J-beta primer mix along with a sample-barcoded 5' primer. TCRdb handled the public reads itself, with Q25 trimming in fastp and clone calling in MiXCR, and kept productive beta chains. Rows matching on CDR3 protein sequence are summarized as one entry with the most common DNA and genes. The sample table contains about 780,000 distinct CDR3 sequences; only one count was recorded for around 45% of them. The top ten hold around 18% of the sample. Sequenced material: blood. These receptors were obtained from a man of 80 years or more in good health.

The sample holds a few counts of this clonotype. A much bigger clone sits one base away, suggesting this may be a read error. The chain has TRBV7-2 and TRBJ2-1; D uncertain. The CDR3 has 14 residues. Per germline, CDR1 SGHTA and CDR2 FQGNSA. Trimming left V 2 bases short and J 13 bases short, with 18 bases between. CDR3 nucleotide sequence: TGTGCCAGCAGCTTATCTGGCCAGATTCTTGCCCAGTTCTTC. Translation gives CASSLSGQILAQFF. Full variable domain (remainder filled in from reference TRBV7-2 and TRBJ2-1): GAGVSQSPSNKVTEKGKDVELRCDPISGHTALYWYRQSLGQGLEFLIYFQGNSAPDKSGLPSDRFSAERTGGSVSTLTIQRTQQEDSAVYLCASSLSGQILAQFFGPGTRLTVL.

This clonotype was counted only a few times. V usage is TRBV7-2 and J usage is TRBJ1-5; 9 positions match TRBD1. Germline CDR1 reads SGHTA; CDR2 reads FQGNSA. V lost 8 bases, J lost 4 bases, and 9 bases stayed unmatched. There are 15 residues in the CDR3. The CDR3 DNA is TGTGCCAGCGATCCGGGACAGGGATCAAATCAGCCCCAGCATTTT. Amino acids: CASDPGQGSNQPQHF.

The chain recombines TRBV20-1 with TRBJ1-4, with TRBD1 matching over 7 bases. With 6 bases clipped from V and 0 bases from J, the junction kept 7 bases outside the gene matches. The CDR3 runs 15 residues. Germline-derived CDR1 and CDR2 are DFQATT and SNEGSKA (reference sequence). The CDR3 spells CSAETGETTNEKLFF. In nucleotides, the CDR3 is TGCAGTGCGGAAACAGGGGAAACAACTAATGAAAAACTGTTTTTT.

The CDR3 loop reads CASSPDTSGSLYEQYF. CDR3 coding DNA: TGTGCCAGCAGCCCCGACACTAGCGGGAGCCTCTACGAGCAGTACTTC. The chain recombines TRBV7-9 with TRBJ2-7; TRBD2 agrees at 11 bases. Germline CDR1 is SEHNR and CDR2 is FQNEAQ (reference sequence). The CDR3 runs to 16 residues. V trimming: 5 bases; J trimming: 3 bases; junction bases outside the gene matches: 9. The full variable domain, completed using reference TRBV7-9 and TRBJ2-7, is DTGVSQNPRHKITKRGQNVTFRCDPISEHNRLYWYRQTLGQGPEFLTYFQNEAQLEKSRLLSDRFSAERPKGSFSTLEIQRTEQGDSAMYLCASSPDTSGSLYEQYFGPGTRLTVT.

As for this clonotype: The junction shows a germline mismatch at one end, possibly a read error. The CDR3 DNA reads as TGTACCAGCAGCGCCATGAGTCGAACAGGGTCATGGAGCACTGAAGCTTTCTTT. It codes for CTSSAMSRTGSWSTEAFF. The rearrangement uses TRBV7-8 and TRBJ1-1, with TRBD1 as a possible D gene (6 bases). The CDR3 extends over 18 amino acids. Germline CDR1 SGHVS, CDR2 FQNEAQ.

The CDR3 loop reads CASSPPRRSVWPDTQYF. As DNA, the CDR3 is TGTGCCAGCAGTCCGCCCAGGAGATCCGTTTGGCCAGATACGCAGTATTTT. The J gene is TRBJ2-3, the V gene TRBV25-1; no firm D call. Deletions cut 5 bases from V and 4 bases from J, with 22 bases between. The CDR3 is 17 residues long. CDR1 is MGHDK and CDR2 is SYGVNS in the germline V gene.

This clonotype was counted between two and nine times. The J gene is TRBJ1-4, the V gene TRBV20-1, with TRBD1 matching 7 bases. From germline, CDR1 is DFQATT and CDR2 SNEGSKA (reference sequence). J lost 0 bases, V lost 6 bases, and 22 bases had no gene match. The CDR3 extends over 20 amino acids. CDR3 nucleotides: TGCAGTGCGCGGAACCCCCAGGGACAGTATAATATTGCAACTAATGAAAAACTGTTTTTT. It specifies CSARNPQGQYNIATNEKLFF.

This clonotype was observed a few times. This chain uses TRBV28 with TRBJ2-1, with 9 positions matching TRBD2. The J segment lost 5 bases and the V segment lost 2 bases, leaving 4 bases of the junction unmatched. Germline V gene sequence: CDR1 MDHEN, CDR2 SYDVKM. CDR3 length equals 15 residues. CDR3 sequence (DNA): TGTGCCAGCAGTTTACTTGCTAGCGGGAACAATGAGCAGTTCTTC. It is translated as CASSLLASGNNEQFF. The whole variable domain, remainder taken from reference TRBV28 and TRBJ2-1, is DVKVTQSSRYLVKRTGEKVFLECVQDMDHENMFWYRQDPGLGLRLIYFSYDVKMKEKGDIPEGYSVSREKKERFSLILESASTNQTSMYLCASSLLASGNNEQFFGPGTRLTVL.

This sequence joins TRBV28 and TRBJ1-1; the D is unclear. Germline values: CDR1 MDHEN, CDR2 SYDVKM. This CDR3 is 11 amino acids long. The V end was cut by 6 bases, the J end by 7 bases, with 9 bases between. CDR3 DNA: TGTGCCAGCAGAGAGAGCCGTGAAGCTTTCTTT. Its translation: CASRESREAFF.

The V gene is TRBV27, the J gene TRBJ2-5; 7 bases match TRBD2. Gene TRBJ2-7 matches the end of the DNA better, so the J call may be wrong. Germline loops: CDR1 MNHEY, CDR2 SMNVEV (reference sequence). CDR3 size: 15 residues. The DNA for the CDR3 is TGTGCCAGCAGTTTGCAAGCGGGGCTCTCCTACGAGCAGTACTTC. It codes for CASSLQAGLSYEQYF.

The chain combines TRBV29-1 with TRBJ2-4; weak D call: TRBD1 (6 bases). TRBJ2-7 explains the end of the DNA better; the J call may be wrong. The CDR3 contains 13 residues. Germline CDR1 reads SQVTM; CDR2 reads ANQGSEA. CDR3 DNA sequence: TGCAGCGTTGAAGCGACAGGAACCTACGAGCAGTACTTC. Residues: CSVEATGTYEQYF.

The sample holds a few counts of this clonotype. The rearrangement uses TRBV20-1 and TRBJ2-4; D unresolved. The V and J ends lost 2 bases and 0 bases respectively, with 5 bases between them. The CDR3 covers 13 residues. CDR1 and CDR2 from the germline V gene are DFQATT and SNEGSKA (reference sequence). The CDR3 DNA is TGCAGTGCTAGATGGTCAGCCAAAAACATTCAGTACTTC. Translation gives CSARWSAKNIQYF.

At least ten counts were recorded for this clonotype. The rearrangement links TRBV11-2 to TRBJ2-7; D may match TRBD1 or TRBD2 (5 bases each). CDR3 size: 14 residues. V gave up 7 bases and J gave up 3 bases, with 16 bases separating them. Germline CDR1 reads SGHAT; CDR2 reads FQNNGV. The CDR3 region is CASTAWGSGYEQYF. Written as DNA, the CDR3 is TGTGCCAGCACCGCTTGGGGGTCGGGCTACGAGCAGTACTTC.

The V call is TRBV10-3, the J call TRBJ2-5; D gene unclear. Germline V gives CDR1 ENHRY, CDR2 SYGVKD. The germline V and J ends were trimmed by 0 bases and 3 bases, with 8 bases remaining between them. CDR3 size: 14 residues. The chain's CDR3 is CAISESDGKETQYF. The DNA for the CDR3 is TGTGCCATCAGTGAGTCGGACGGAAAAGAGACCCAGTACTTC.

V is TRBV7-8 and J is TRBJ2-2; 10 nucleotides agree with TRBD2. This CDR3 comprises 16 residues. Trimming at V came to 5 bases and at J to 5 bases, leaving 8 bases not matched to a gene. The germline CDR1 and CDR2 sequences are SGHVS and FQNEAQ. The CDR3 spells CASSPLAGDNTGELFF. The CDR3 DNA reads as TGTGCCAGCAGCCCCCTAGCGGGAGATAATACCGGGGAGCTGTTTTTT.

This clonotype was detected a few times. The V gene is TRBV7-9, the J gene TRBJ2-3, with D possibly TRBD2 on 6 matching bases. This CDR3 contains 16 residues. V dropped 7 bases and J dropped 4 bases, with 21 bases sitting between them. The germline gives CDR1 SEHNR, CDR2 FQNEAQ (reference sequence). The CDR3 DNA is TGTGCCAGCAACCCCCCGGACGGGGGAGCGGCAGATACGCAGTATTTT. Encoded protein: CASNPPDGGAADTQYF.